This T cell receptor beta chain came from a study of technical replicates of blood from several donors. The CDR3 has 15 amino acids. Germline-derived CDR1 and CDR2 are SEHNR and FQNEAQ (reference sequence). V lost 1 base, J lost 0 bases, and 8 bases lay in between. The method was immunoSEQ multiplex PCR; TCRdb's version includes in-frame clones alone and lacks a portion of them. In the table there are some 79,000 clones, 75% to 95% of which are singletons. The receptor's source is a human donor in good health. Some clones in this sample may be carry-over from other donors' samples. The gene calls are TRBV7-9 and TRBJ2-3; possible D gene TRBD2, 6 bases. Sequencing was done on a sample of T cells isolated from PBMCs. The CDR3 DNA reads TGTGCCAGCAGCTTAGAGGGGACTAGCACAGATACGCAGTATTTT. This codes for CASSLEGTSTDTQYF.